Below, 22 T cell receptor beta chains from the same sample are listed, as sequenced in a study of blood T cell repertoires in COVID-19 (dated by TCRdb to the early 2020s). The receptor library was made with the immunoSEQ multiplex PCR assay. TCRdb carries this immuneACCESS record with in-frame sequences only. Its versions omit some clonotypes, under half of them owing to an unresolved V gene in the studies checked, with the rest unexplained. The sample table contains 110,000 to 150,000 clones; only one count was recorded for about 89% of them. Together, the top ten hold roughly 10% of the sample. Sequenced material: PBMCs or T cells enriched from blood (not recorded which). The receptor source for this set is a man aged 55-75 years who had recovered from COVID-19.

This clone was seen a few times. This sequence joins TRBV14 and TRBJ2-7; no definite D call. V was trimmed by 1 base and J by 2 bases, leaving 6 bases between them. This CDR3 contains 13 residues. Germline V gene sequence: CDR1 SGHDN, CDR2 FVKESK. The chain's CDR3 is CASSQGRAYEQYF. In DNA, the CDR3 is TGTGCCAGCAGCCAAGGCCGCGCCTACGAGCAGTACTTC.

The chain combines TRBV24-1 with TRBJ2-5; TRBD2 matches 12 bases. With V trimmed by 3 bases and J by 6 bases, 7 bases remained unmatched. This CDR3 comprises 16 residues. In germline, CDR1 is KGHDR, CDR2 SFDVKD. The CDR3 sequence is CATSDPRLAGVKTQYF. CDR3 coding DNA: TGTGCCACCAGTGATCCTCGACTAGCGGGGGTCAAGACCCAGTACTTC.

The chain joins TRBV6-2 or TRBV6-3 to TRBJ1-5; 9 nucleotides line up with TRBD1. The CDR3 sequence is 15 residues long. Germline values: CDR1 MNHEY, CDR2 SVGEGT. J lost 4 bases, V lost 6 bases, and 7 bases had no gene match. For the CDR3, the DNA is TGTGCCAGCAGCGCGGACAGGGGATGGAATCAGCCCCAGCATTTT. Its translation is CASSADRGWNQPQHF.

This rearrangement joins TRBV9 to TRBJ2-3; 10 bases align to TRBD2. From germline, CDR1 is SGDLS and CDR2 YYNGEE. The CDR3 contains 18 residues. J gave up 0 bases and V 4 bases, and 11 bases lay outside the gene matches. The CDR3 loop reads CASSPRLAGDLSTDTQYF. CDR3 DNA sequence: TGTGCCAGCAGCCCTCGCCTAGCGGGAGACCTTAGCACAGATACGCAGTATTTT.

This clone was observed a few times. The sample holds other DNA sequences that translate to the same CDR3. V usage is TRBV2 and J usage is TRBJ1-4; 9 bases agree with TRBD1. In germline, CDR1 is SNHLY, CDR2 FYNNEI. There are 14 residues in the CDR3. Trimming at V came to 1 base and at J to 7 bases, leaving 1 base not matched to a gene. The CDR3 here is CASSEGQGGEKLFF. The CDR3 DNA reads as TGTGCCAGCAGTGAAGGACAGGGGGGTGAAAAACTGTTTTTT.

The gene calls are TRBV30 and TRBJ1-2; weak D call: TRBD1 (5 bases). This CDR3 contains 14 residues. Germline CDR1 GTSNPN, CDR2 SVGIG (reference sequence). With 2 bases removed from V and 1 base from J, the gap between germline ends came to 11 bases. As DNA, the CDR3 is TGTGCCTGGAGTCGCGACAGAGATAACTATGGCTACACCTTC. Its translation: CAWSRDRDNYGYTF.

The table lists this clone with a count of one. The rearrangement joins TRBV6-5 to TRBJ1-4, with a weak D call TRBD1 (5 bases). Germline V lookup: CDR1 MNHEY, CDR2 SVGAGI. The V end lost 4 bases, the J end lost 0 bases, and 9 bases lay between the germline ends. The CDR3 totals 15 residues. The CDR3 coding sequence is TGTGCCAGCAGTTCCACAGGTGCAACTAATGAAAAACTGTTTTTT. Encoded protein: CASSSTGATNEKLFF.

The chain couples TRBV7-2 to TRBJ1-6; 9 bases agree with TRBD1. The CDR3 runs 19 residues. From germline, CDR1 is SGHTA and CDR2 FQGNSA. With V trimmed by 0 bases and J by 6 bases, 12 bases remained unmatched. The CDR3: CASSLAHRGGTGLNSPLHF. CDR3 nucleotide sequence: TGTGCCAGCAGCTTAGCGCATCGTGGGGGGACAGGGCTTAATTCACCCCTCCACTTT.

CDR3 DNA sequence: TGCAGCGTTATAGTACAGGGCTCTGACTATGGCTACACCTTC. It translates to CSVIVQGSDYGYTF. The gene calls are TRBV29-1 and TRBJ1-2; D perhaps matches TRBD1 (6 bases). Germline assignment: CDR1 SQVTM and CDR2 ANQGSEA. The germline V and J ends were trimmed by 5 bases and 3 bases, with 16 bases remaining between them. CDR3 length: 14 amino acids.

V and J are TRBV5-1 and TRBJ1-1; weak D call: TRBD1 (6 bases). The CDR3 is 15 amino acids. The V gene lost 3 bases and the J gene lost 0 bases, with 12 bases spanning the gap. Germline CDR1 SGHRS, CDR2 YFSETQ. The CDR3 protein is CASSSQGPMNTEAFF. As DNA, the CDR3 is TGCGCCAGCAGCTCACAGGGACCCATGAACACTGAAGCTTTCTTT.

This CDR3 is CASSQDCYSSYEQYF. The CDR3 nucleotides read TGCGCCAGCAGTCAAGACTGTTACTCCTCCTACGAGCAGTACTTC. The chain uses TRBV23-1 and TRBJ2-7; D gene uncertain. TRBV23-1 is an ORF, with its function uncertain. The CDR3 length is 15 residues. Trimming removed 2 bases from V and 0 bases from J, with 11 bases in between.

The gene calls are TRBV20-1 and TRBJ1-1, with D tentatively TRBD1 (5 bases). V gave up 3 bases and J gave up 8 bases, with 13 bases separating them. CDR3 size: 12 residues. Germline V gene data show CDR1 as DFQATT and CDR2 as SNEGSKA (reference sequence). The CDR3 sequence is CSASDGHREAFF. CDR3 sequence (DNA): TGCAGTGCTAGTGATGGACACCGGGAAGCTTTCTTT.

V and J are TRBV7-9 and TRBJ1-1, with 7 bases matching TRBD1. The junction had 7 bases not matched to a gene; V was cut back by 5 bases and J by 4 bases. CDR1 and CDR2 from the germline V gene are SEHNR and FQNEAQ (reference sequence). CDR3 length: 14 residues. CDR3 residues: CASSTQGVGTEAFF. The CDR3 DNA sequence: TGTGCCAGCAGCACCCAGGGGGTGGGCACTGAAGCTTTCTTT.

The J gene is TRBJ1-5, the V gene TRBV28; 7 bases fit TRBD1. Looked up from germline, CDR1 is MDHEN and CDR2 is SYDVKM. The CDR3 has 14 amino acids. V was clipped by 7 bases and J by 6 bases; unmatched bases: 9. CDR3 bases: TGTGCCAGCACCCCTCCAGGGGGTCGTCAGCCCCAGCATTTT. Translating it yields CASTPPGGRQPQHF.

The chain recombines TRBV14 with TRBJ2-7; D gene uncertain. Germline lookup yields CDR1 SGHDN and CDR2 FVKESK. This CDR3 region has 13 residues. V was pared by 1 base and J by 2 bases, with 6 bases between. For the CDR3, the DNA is TGTGCCAGCAGCCAAGGTAACACCTACGAGCAGTACTTC. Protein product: CASSQGNTYEQYF.

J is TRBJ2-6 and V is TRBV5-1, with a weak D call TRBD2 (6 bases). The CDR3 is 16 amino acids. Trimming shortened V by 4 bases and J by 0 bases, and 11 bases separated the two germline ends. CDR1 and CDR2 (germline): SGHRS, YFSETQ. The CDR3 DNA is TGCGCCAGCAGCGCCGGAGGGAACTCTGGGGCCAACGTCCTGACTTTC. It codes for CASSAGGNSGANVLTF.

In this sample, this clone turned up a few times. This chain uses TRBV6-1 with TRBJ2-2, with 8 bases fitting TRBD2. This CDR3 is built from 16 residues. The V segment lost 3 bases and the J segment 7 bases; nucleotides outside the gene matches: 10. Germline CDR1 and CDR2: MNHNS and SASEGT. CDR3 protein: CASSEERLAMGGELFF. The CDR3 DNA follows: TGTGCCAGCAGTGAGGAGCGACTAGCGATGGGCGGGGAGCTGTTTTTT.

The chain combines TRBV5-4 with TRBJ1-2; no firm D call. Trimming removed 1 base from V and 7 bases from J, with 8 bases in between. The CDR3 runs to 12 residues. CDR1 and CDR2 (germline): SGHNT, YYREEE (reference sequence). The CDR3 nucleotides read TGTGCCAGCAGCTTGTCTTCAGGTGGCTACACCTTC. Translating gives CASSLSSGGYTF.

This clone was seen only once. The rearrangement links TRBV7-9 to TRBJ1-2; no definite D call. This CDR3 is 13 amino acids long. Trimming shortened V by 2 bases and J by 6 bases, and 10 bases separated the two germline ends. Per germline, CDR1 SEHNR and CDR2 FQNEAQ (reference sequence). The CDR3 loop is CASSLTTLDGYTF. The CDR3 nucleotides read TGTGCCAGCAGCTTAACTACCCTTGATGGCTACACCTTC.

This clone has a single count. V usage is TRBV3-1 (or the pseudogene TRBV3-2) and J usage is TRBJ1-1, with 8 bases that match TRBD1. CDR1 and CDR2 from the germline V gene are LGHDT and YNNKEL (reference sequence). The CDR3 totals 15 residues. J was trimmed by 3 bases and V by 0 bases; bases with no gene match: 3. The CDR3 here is CASSQDVDRDTEAFF. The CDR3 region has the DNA TGTGCCAGCAGCCAAGATGTGGACAGGGACACTGAAGCTTTCTTT.

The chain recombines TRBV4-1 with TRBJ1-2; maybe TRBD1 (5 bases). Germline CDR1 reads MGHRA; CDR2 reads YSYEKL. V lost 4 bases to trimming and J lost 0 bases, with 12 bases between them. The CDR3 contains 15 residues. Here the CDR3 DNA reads TGCGCCAGCAGCCCGGGACTGGGAGCTAACTATGGCTACACCTTC. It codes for CASSPGLGANYGYTF.

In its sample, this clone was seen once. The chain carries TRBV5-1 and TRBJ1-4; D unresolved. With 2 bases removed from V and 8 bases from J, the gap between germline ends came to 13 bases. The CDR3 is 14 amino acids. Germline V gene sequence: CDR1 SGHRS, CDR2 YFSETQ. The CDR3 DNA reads TGCGCCAGCAGCTTTTCCCGGAGTGAGGAAAAACTGTTTTTT. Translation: CASSFSRSEEKLFF. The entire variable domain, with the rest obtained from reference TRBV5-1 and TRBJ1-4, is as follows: KAGVTQTPRYLIKTRGQQVTLSCSPISGHRSVSWYQQTPGQGLQFLFEYFSETQRNKGNFPGRFSGRQFSNSRSEMNVSTLELGDSALYLCASSFSRSEEKLFFGSGTQLSVL.